This T cell receptor beta chain was recorded in a study of cytomegalovirus exposure and HLA in healthy donors. General study results and limits: One variant, a missense change in DCLRE1C, was linked in a later analysis to TCR beta V- and J-gene trimming. Under in vitro conditions, three CMV-associated chains were confirmed as specific for CMV antigens.

This CDR3 has 18 residues. With 0 bases removed from V and 5 bases from J, the gap between germline ends came to 22 bases. CDR1 is MNHNS, CDR2 SASEGT, per germline. Notes on this clone: Its antigen is undetermined.

PCR employed 60 Vbeta and 13 Jbeta primers. Measured with immunoSEQ multiplex PCR; TCRdb has only the in-frame clones, and not every one. Seen here are over 150,000 clones, 65% to 85% observed once, and the top ten hold 5.6%. The origin of this receptor is a woman between 35 and 50 years old in good health and CMV-seropositive. The V gene is TRBV6-1, the J gene TRBJ2-5, with a possible D match to TRBD1 (5 bases). Input material: PBMCs. The CDR3 reads CASSEAQANSRVWETQYF. CDR3 nucleotides: TGTGCCAGCAGTGAAGCCCAAGCGAACAGCAGGGTATGGGAGACCCAGTACTTC.